At least ten counts were recorded for the clone carrying this T cell receptor beta chain. Its cognate antigen is unknown. This record comes from a study of T cell repertoires in cytomegalovirus infection. General study points: The cumulative frequency of public TCR beta families distinguished individuals who carried CMV together with the relevant HLA.

A single record per CDR3 protein comes from TCRdb applying MiXCR to the reads. Of about 830,000 distinct CDR3 sequences listed, approximately 32% are singletons. V dropped 5 bases and J dropped 5 bases, with 18 bases sitting between them. In germline, CDR1 is SGHAT, CDR2 FQDESV (reference sequence). The length of the CDR3 is 15 residues. The chain couples TRBV11-1 to TRBJ2-5; the D is unclear. Material: cultured CD8+ T cells from PBMCs, obtained from culture after CMV antigen stimulation. The clonotype comes from a human donor in good health (CMV status not recorded). Some clones in this sample may be carry-over from other donors' samples. CDR3 loop: CASSTDSTMAETQYF. In DNA, the CDR3 is TGTGCCAGCAGCACCGACTCCACGATGGCTGAGACCCAGTACTTC.